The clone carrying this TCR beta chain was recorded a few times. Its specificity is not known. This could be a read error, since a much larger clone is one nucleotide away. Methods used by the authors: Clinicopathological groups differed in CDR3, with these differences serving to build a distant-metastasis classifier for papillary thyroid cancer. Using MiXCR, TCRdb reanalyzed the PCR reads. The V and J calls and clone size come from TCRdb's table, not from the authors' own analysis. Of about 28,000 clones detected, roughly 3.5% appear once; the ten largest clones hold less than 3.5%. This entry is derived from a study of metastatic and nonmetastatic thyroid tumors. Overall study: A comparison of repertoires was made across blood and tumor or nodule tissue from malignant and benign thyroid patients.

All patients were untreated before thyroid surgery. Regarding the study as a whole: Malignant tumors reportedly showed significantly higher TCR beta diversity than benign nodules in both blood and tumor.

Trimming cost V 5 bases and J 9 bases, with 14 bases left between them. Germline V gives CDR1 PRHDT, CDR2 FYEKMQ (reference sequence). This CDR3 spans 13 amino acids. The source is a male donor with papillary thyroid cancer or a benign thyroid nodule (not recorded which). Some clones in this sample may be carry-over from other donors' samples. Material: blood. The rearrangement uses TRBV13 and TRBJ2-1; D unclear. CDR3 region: CASSLLKNSEQFF. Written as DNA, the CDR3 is TGTGCCAGCAGCCTCCTTAAGAACAGTGAGCAGTTCTTC.